These 27 T cell receptor beta chains came from one sample sequenced in a study of technical replicates of blood from a handful of donors. Clones were sequenced by immunoSEQ multiplex PCR, and TCRdb holds only the in-frame ones, with some missing. The sample lists around 89,000 clones, approximately 94% occurring once. The sample comprised T cells isolated from PBMCs. The receptors come from a human donor in good health.

This chain joins TRBV5-4 and TRBJ1-6; D not resolved. V lost 4 bases and J lost 1, with 12 bases in between. The CDR3 is 16 amino acids. Germline V CDR1 and CDR2: SGHNT, YYREEE (reference sequence). CDR3 nucleotide sequence: TGTGCCAGCAGCCCCGGGTCATCATCCTATAATTCACCCCTCCACTTT. Amino acid sequence: CASSPGSSSYNSPLHF.

The V call is TRBV4-1, the J call TRBJ1-3; D remains ambiguous. This CDR3 has 16 amino acids. Looked up from germline, CDR1 is MGHRA and CDR2 is YSYEKL. V gave up 0 bases and J gave up 1 base, with 10 bases separating them. The chain's CDR3 is CASSQDPRYSGNTIYF. In nucleotides, the CDR3 is TGCGCCAGCAGCCAAGATCCGCGTTATTCTGGAAACACCATATATTTT.

This clone was observed a single time. The rearrangement uses TRBV7-6 and TRBJ1-5, with D perhaps TRBD1 (5 bases). Germline CDR1 SGHVS, CDR2 FNYEAQ. V was shortened by 3 bases and J by 1 base, with 10 bases between the two germline ends. This CDR3 is built from 15 residues. CDR3 in amino acids: CASSLARESNQPQHF. DNA for the CDR3: TGTGCCAGCAGCTTGGCCAGGGAAAGCAATCAGCCCCAGCATTTT.

This chain uses TRBV6-1 with TRBJ2-7, with 9 positions matching TRBD2. The V and J ends lost 7 bases and 7 bases, in that order; junction bases with no gene match: 11. The germline V gene encodes CDR1 MNHNS and CDR2 SASEGT. This CDR3 region has 14 residues. The CDR3 DNA reads TGTGCCAGCAACGGCGGGGGGGGAGGATGGGAGCAGTACTTC. It yields the protein CASNGGGGGWEQYF.

This chain connects TRBV9 to TRBJ2-5; perhaps TRBD1 as D (6 bases). The V end lost 2 bases, the J end lost 0 bases, and 11 bases lay between the germline ends. This CDR3 contains 15 residues. In germline, CDR1 is SGDLS, CDR2 YYNGEE. The CDR3 DNA is TGTGCCAGCAGCGTCCATGGGGGCGACCAAGAGACCCAGTACTTC. The encoded protein is CASSVHGGDQETQYF.

In this sample, this clone turned up once. This chain connects TRBV7-8 to TRBJ2-2; TRBD2 is a possible D gene (5 bases). The CDR3 covers 12 residues. V was pared by 3 bases and J by 9 bases, with 8 bases between. The germline V gene has CDR1 SGHVS and CDR2 FQNEAQ. In nucleotides, the CDR3 is TGTGCCAGCAGCTTCGCGGGTCGGGAGCTGTTTTTT. Protein sequence: CASSFAGRELFF.

This chain joins TRBV7-9 and TRBJ2-3; 10 bases fit TRBD2. The V and J ends lost 5 bases and 2 bases, in that order; junction bases with no gene match: 7. The CDR3 is 16 amino acids. CDR1 SEHNR and CDR2 FQNEAQ come from the germline V gene (reference sequence). The CDR3 DNA is TGTGCCAGCAGCGCAACTAGCGGGACCCCCACAGATACGCAGTATTTT. Translating gives CASSATSGTPTDTQYF.

The J gene is TRBJ2-5, the V gene TRBV5-1, with a weak D call TRBD2 (5 bases). This CDR3 contains 13 residues. The V gene lost 2 bases and the J gene lost 5 bases, with 10 bases spanning the gap. CDR1 and CDR2 (germline): SGHRS, YFSETQ. As DNA, the CDR3 is TGCGCCAGCAGCTTTGACTCGGGGGAGACCCAGTACTTC. As protein: CASSFDSGETQYF.

The chain recombines TRBV2 with TRBJ2-1, with 8 bases aligning to TRBD2. The trim removed 6 bases at V and 5 bases at J, leaving 9 bases unmatched. The germline V gene encodes CDR1 SNHLY and CDR2 FYNNEI. The CDR3 length is 15 residues. The DNA of the CDR3 is TGTGCCAGCAGGGAGGTAGCGGGGAGGGACAATGAGCAGTTCTTC. Translation gives CASREVAGRDNEQFF. Based on the CDR3 plus reference TRBV2 and TRBJ2-1, the full variable domain is EPEVTQTPSHQVTQMGQEVILRCVPISNHLYFYWYRQILGQKVEFLVSFYNNEISEKSEIFDDQFSVERPDGSNFTLKIRSTKLEDSAMYFCASREVAGRDNEQFFGPGTRLTVL.

The chain couples TRBV6-1 to TRBJ2-7; TRBD1 might be the D (6 bases). V lost 9 bases to trimming and J lost 2 bases, with 17 bases between them. Germline CDR1 is MNHNS and CDR2 is SASEGT. This CDR3 region has 14 residues. The CDR3 DNA follows: TGTGCCAGTATGCTCGGGACACAGACCTACGAGCAGTACTTC. Translation gives CASMLGTQTYEQYF.

The gene calls are TRBV5-1 and TRBJ2-3; TRBD2 matches 8 bases. The CDR3 totals 20 residues. After removal of 0 bases from V and 1 base from J, the junction contained 16 bases not matched to a gene. CDR1 and CDR2 (germline): SGHRS, YFSETQ. CDR3 sequence: CASSLALSGSPRAGTDTQYF. The CDR3 DNA reads as TGCGCCAGCAGCTTGGCCTTGAGCGGGAGCCCTCGAGCGGGCACAGATACGCAGTATTTT.

The rearrangement uses TRBV7-9 and TRBJ2-1; 8 bases line up with TRBD2. The germline gives CDR1 SEHNR, CDR2 FQNEAQ (reference sequence). The CDR3 runs to 13 residues. With 5 bases clipped from V and 8 bases from J, the junction kept 5 bases outside the gene matches. CDR3 region: CASSATSAHEQFF. For the CDR3, the DNA is TGTGCCAGCAGCGCGACTAGCGCCCATGAGCAGTTCTTC.

This clone was found a few times. The V and J genes are TRBV6-1 and TRBJ1-1; TRBD1 matches at 9 bases. This CDR3 is built from 14 residues. V lost 4 bases, J lost 5 bases, and 5 bases stayed unmatched. Germline V gene data show CDR1 as MNHNS and CDR2 as SASEGT. CDR3: CASSVRTGVTEAFF. CDR3 in DNA: TGTGCCAGCAGTGTACGGACAGGGGTAACTGAAGCTTTCTTT.

This clone showed up just once. This rearrangement joins TRBV4-1 to TRBJ2-6, with TRBD1 as a possible D gene (5 bases). The V gene's germline CDR1 is MGHRA and CDR2 YSYEKL. CDR3 size: 19 residues. V was cut by 5 bases and J by 0 bases, with 20 bases left in between. The CDR3 DNA reads as TGCGCCAGCAGCACAGGCGCGACCAGAACCTCCTCTGGGGCCAACGTCCTGACTTTC. This codes for CASSTGATRTSSGANVLTF.

This chain links TRBV4-1 with TRBJ2-1; 14 bases map to TRBD2. CDR3 size: 15 residues. Germline values: CDR1 MGHRA, CDR2 YSYEKL. With V trimmed by 4 bases and J by 8 bases, 4 bases remained unmatched. Written as DNA, the CDR3 is TGCGCCAGCAGCCCGGGACTAGCGGGAGTCCATGAGCAGTTCTTC. As protein: CASSPGLAGVHEQFF.

The chain uses TRBV7-8 and TRBJ2-7, with 10 bases identical to TRBD2. Germline CDR1 SGHVS, CDR2 FQNEAQ. The CDR3 is 16 amino acids. The junction had 6 bases not matched to a gene; V was cut back by 1 base and J by 3 bases. CDR3 region: CASSLGSSGSIYEQYF. In DNA form, the CDR3 reads TGTGCCAGCAGCTTAGGGTCTAGCGGGAGTATCTACGAGCAGTACTTC.

The chain couples TRBV4-1 to TRBJ1-1; D might be TRBD1 (6 bases). The V gene's germline CDR1 is MGHRA and CDR2 YSYEKL. This CDR3 has 15 residues. Trimming shortened V by 3 bases and J by 6 bases, and 17 bases separated the two germline ends. The CDR3 sequence is CASSQGYRVDPEAFF. The CDR3 nucleotides read TGCGCCAGCAGCCAGGGGTACAGGGTAGACCCTGAAGCTTTCTTT.

V and J are TRBV5-6 and TRBJ1-2; 9 bases line up with TRBD1. CDR3 length: 13 residues. Germline V lookup: CDR1 SGHDT, CDR2 YYEEEE. The trim removed 2 bases at V and 5 bases at J, leaving 1 base unmatched. In DNA form, the CDR3 reads TGTGCCAGCAGCTTAGGGACAGGGTATGGCTACACCTTC. Amino acids: CASSLGTGYGYTF.

V and J are TRBV6-1 and TRBJ2-3, with TRBD2 identical over 9 bases. Germline-derived CDR1 and CDR2 are MNHNS and SASEGT. J gave up 2 bases and V 2 bases, and 5 bases lay outside the gene matches. The CDR3 is 16 residues long. The CDR3 reads CASSERAGGFTDTQYF. The CDR3 bases are TGTGCCAGCAGTGAAAGAGCGGGGGGATTCACAGATACGCAGTATTTT.

This clone has just a few counts. The rearrangement uses TRBV2 and TRBJ2-5, with D maybe TRBD2 (6 bases). The CDR3 sequence is 12 residues long. The germline CDR1 and CDR2 sequences are SNHLY and FYNNEI. Trimming took 8 bases from V and 0 from J, leaving 7 bases between them. The CDR3 reads CASGTYQETQYF. For the CDR3, the DNA is TGTGCCAGCGGGACTTACCAAGAGACCCAGTACTTC.

The V and J genes are TRBV6-5 and TRBJ1-5; 7 bases are a match to TRBD1. J lost 9 bases, V lost 2 bases, and 1 base had no gene match. Germline V gene lookup returns CDR1 MNHEY and CDR2 SVGAGI. The CDR3 is made up of 12 amino acids. Here the CDR3 DNA reads TGTGCCAGCAGTTACCCAGGGGGGCCCCAGCATTTT. This sequence encodes CASSYPGGPQHF.

This clone turned up a few times. This sequence joins TRBV9 and TRBJ1-1, with a weak D call TRBD1 (5 bases). CDR3 length equals 13 residues. Germline V gives CDR1 SGDLS, CDR2 YYNGEE. The ends were cut back, 0 bases at V and 3 bases at J, with 6 bases in the middle. This CDR3 reads CASSVAGDTEAFF. The CDR3 DNA reads as TGTGCCAGCAGCGTAGCGGGGGACACTGAAGCTTTCTTT. The full variable domain, rest sourced from reference TRBV9 and TRBJ1-1, is DSGVTQTPKHLITATGQRVTLRCSPRSGDLSVYWYQQSLDQGLQFLIQYYNGEERAKGNILERFSAQQFPDLHSELNLSSLELGDSALYFCASSVAGDTEAFFGQGTRLTVV.

CDR3: CASSLGGSYSNYGYTF. The CDR3 region has the DNA TGTGCCAGCAGCTTAGGGGGCAGCTACTCTAACTATGGCTACACCTTC. The chain employs TRBV7-2 and TRBJ1-2; tentative D call: TRBD1 (5 bases). CDR1 is SGHTA and CDR2 is FQGNSA in the germline V gene. The CDR3 spans 16 residues. The germline V and J ends were trimmed by 1 base and 0 bases, with 12 bases remaining between them.

The rearrangement uses TRBV5-1 and TRBJ2-2; possible D gene TRBD1, 6 bases. CDR1 is SGHRS and CDR2 is YFSETQ in the germline V gene. V was pared by 3 bases and J by 1 base, with 10 bases between. The CDR3 has 15 residues. CDR3 amino acids: CASSSMGQNTGELFF. As DNA, the CDR3 is TGCGCCAGCAGCTCGATGGGACAGAACACCGGGGAGCTGTTTTTT. Together with reference TRBV5-1 and TRBJ2-2, the CDR3 gives the full variable domain: KAGVTQTPRYLIKTRGQQVTLSCSPISGHRSVSWYQQTPGQGLQFLFEYFSETQRNKGNFPGRFSGRQFSNSRSEMNVSTLELGDSALYLCASSSMGQNTGELFFGEGSRLTVL.

The J gene is TRBJ2-3, the V gene TRBV5-5, with 7 bases fitting TRBD2. V lost 7 bases and J lost 3; bases outside the gene matches: 11. The CDR3 contains 15 residues. Germline assignment: CDR1 SGHKS and CDR2 YYEKEE (reference sequence). This chain's CDR3 is CASSLSPGGTDTQYF. The CDR3 DNA sequence: TGTGCCAGCTCCCTTTCTCCGGGAGGAACAGATACGCAGTATTTT. Combining the CDR3 with reference TRBV5-5 and TRBJ2-3 gives the whole variable domain DAGVTQSPTHLIKTRGQQVTLRCSPISGHKSVSWYQQVLGQGPQFIFQYYEKEERGRGNFPDRFSARQFPNYSSELNVNALLLGDSALYLCASSLSPGGTDTQYFGPGTRLTVL.

This CDR3 is CASSLGRQETQYF. CDR3 coding DNA: TGTGCCAGCAGCTTAGGCAGACAAGAGACCCAGTACTTC. The V call is TRBV7-6, the J call TRBJ2-5; D is unclear. V was pared by 1 base and J by 2 bases, with 5 bases between. The germline CDR1 and CDR2 sequences are SGHVS and FNYEAQ. This CDR3 has 13 amino acids.

This rearrangement joins TRBV7-9 to TRBJ1-2, with TRBD1 matching 8 bases. V shed 3 bases and J 6 bases; nucleotides not matched to a gene: 3. Germline-derived CDR1 and CDR2 are SEHNR and FQNEAQ (reference sequence). CDR3 length: 13 residues. CDR3 nucleotide sequence: TGTGCCAGCAGCTTTTCACAGGGGGATGGCTACACCTTC. Encoded protein: CASSFSQGDGYTF.